A single sample is the source of the 12 T cell receptor beta chains below, sequenced in a study of OX40 agonist ivuxolimab in advanced cancers. The data were produced by immunoSEQ multiplex PCR, yet TCRdb's version contains in-frame clones alone and is incomplete. The sample yields about 43,000 clones, approximately 86% seen once. Sample: CD4+ or CD8+ T cells sorted from blood, taken in a trial of the OX40 agonist ivuxolimab. Source of these receptors: an adult with an advanced solid tumor such as melanoma, head and neck, liver or kidney cancer.

The chain joins TRBV30 to TRBJ1-3; D unclear. The CDR3 sequence is 12 residues long. Looked up from germline, CDR1 is GTSNPN and CDR2 is SVGIG (reference sequence). Trimming took 4 bases from V and 1 from J, leaving 5 bases between them. The CDR3 bases are TGTGCCTGGAAAAGGTCTGGAAACACCATATATTTT. Protein: CAWKRSGNTIYF.

J is TRBJ2-3 and V is TRBV25-1; either TRBD1 or TRBD2 may fit D (5 bases each). The CDR3 loop spans 16 amino acids. V was trimmed by 1 base and J by 5 bases, leaving 16 bases between them. Germline CDR1 is MGHDK and CDR2 is SYGVNS. The CDR3 region has the DNA TGTGCCAGCAGTGAATTTATGGGGGAGAGGGTAGATACGCAGTATTTT. Translated, it gives CASSEFMGERVDTQYF.

This clone came up a few times. This rearrangement joins TRBV10-3 to TRBJ2-5; perhaps TRBD1 as D (6 bases). In germline, CDR1 is ENHRY, CDR2 SYGVKD. The CDR3 is 12 amino acids. Trimming shortened V by 2 bases and J by 5 bases, and 6 bases separated the two germline ends. CDR3 loop: CAISEQGETQYF. The CDR3 region has the DNA TGTGCCATCAGTGAGCAGGGGGAGACCCAGTACTTC.

The chain couples TRBV9 to TRBJ2-1; D perhaps matches TRBD2 (7 bases). Germline CDR1 is SGDLS and CDR2 is YYNGEE. V gave up 4 bases and J gave up 10 bases, with 21 bases separating them. The CDR3 consists of 15 residues. The CDR3 nucleotides are TGTGCCAGCAGCCCAGAGGTGGGGGGGCTAGGGGAGCAGTTCTTC. This translates into CASSPEVGGLGEQFF.

The V gene is TRBV19, the J gene TRBJ2-1; 14 positions agree with TRBD2. This CDR3 has 13 residues. Trimming removed 11 bases from V and 8 bases from J; junction bases left unmatched: 5. The germline CDR1 and CDR2 sequences are LNHDA and SQIVND (reference sequence). The CDR3 here is CAGSGLAGDEQFF. CDR3 coding DNA: TGTGCCGGATCGGGACTAGCGGGAGATGAGCAGTTCTTC.

The chain has TRBV7-9 and TRBJ2-5, with D perhaps matching TRBD2 (5 bases). The CDR3 has 15 residues. Trimming stripped 1 base from V and 5 bases from J, with 14 bases between. Germline assignment: CDR1 SEHNR and CDR2 FQNEAQ (reference sequence). The CDR3 sequence is CASSLVGSRGETQYF. The CDR3 DNA reads as TGTGCCAGCAGCTTAGTGGGCAGTCGAGGGGAGACCCAGTACTTC. Variable domain in full (rest from reference TRBV7-9 and TRBJ2-5): DTGVSQNPRHKITKRGQNVTFRCDPISEHNRLYWYRQTLGQGPEFLTYFQNEAQLEKSRLLSDRFSAERPKGSFSTLEIQRTEQGDSAMYLCASSLVGSRGETQYFGPGTRLLVL.

This clone showed up just a few times. The chain carries TRBV1 and TRBJ2-3; TRBD2, the table's D call, lacks a check against the DNA. TRBV1 has pseudogene status. CDR3 length: 18 amino acids. This CDR3 is CTSSQDFLREGRADTQYF. The CDR3 nucleotides read TGCACCAGCAGCCAAGATTTTTTGAGGGAGGGCCGGGCAGATACGCAGTATTTT.

The count of this clone is one. The rearrangement joins TRBV6-5 to TRBJ2-1, with no clear D. V gave up 3 bases and J gave up 7 bases, with 4 bases separating them. This CDR3 is built from 11 residues. In germline, CDR1 is MNHEY, CDR2 SVGAGI. This CDR3 is CASSYLNEQFF. The CDR3 coding sequence is TGTGCCAGCAGTTATTTAAATGAGCAGTTCTTC.

The chain joins TRBV6-6 to TRBJ2-2; D unclear. Deletions cut 5 bases from V and 5 bases from J, with 18 bases between. This CDR3 has 16 residues. In germline, CDR1 is MNHNY, CDR2 SVGAGI (reference sequence). The CDR3 loop is CASSQPGYGRTGELFF. CDR3 bases: TGTGCCAGCAGTCAACCGGGTTATGGTCGGACCGGGGAGCTGTTTTTT.

This chain links TRBV5-1 with TRBJ2-5, with D perhaps TRBD1 (6 bases). Germline values: CDR1 SGHRS, CDR2 YFSETQ. V was trimmed by 0 bases and J by 4 bases, leaving 10 bases between them. There are 14 residues in the CDR3. The CDR3 loop is CASSLASGVETQYF. The CDR3 DNA follows: TGCGCCAGCAGCTTGGCGTCAGGGGTAGAGACCCAGTACTTC.

The chain joins TRBV5-4 to TRBJ1-1; D gene uncertain. This CDR3 region has 13 residues. The germline gives CDR1 SGHNT, CDR2 YYREEE (reference sequence). Trimming removed 0 bases from V and 1 base from J, with 4 bases in between. The CDR3 here is CASSLEGNTEAFF. The CDR3 nucleotides read TGTGCCAGCAGCTTGGAGGGGAACACTGAAGCTTTCTTT.

The chain uses TRBV7-8 and TRBJ1-1; the D gene is possibly TRBD1 (5 bases). V was cut by 5 bases and J by 4 bases, with 20 bases left in between. Germline CDR1 is SGHVS and CDR2 is FQNEAQ. CDR3 length: 16 amino acids. The CDR3 DNA sequence: TGTGCCAGCAGCCCTGGACAACGATCCCTAGGCACTGAAGCTTTCTTT. Residues: CASSPGQRSLGTEAFF.